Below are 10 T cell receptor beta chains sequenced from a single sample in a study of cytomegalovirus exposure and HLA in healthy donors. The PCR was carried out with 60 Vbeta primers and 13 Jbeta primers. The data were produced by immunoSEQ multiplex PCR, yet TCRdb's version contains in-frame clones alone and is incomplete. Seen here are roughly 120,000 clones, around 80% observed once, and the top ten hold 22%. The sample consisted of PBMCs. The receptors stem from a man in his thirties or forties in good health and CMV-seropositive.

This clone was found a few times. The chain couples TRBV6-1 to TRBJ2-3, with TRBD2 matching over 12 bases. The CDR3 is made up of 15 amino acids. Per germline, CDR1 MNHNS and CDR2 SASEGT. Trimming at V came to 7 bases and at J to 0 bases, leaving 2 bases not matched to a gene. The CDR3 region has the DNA TGTGCCAGCACTGGACTAGCGGGGAGCACAGATACGCAGTATTTT. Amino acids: CASTGLAGSTDTQYF.

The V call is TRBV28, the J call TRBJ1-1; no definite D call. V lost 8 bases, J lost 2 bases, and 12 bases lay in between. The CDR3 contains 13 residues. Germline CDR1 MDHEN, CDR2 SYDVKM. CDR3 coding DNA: TGTGCCAGCGTAGGACTTGCTAACACTGAAGCTTTCTTT. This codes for CASVGLANTEAFF.

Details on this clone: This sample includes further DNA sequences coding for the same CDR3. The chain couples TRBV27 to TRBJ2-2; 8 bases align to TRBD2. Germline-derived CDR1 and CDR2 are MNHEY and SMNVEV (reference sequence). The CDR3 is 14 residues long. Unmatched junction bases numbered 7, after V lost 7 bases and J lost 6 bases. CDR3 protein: CASKLAGGAGELFF. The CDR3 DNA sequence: TGTGCCAGCAAATTGGCGGGAGGAGCCGGGGAGCTGTTTTTT.

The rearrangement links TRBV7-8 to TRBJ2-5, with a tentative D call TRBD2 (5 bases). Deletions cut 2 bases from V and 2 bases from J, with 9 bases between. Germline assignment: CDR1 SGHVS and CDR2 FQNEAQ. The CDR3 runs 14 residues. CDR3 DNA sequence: TGTGCCAGCAGCTTAAACACGGGGCAAGAGACCCAGTACTTC. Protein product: CASSLNTGQETQYF.

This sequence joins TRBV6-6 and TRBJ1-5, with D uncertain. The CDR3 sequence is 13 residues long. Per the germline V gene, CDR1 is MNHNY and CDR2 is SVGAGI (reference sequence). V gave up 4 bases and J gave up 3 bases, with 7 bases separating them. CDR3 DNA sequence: TGTGCCAGCAGTTTACAGATCAATCAGCCCCAGCATTTT. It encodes CASSLQINQPQHF.

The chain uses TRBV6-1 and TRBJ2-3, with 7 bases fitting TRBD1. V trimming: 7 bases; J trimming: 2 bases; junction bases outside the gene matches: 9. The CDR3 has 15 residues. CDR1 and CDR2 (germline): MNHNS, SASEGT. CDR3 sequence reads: CASMARTGVTDTQYF. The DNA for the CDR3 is TGTGCCAGCATGGCCCGGACAGGCGTCACAGATACGCAGTATTTT.

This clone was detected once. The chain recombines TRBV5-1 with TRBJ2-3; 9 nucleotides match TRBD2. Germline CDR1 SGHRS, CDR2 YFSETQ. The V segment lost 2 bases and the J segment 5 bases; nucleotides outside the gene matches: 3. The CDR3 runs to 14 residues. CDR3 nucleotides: TGCGCCAGCAGCTTCTCTAGCGGGAAAGATACGCAGTATTTT. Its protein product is CASSFSSGKDTQYF.

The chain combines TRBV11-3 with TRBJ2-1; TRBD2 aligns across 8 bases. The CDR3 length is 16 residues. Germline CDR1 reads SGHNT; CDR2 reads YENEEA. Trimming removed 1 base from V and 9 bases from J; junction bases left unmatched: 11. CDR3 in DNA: TGTGCCAGCAGCTTAGTCGGGACTAGGGACCCGGGTGAGCAGTTCTTC. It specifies CASSLVGTRDPGEQFF.

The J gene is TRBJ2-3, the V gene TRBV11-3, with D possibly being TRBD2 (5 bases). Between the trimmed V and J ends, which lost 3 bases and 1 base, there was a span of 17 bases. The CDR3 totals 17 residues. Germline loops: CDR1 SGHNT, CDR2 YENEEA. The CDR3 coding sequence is TGTGCCAGCAGCTTTACCCCGGAACCCGGGGGCACAGATACGCAGTATTTT. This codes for CASSFTPEPGGTDTQYF.

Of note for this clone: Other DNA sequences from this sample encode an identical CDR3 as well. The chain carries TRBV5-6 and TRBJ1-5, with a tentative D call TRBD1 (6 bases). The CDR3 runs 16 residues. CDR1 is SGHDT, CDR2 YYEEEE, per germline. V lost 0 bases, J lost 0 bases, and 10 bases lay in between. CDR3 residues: CASSLGGGYSNQPQHF. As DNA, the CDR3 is TGTGCCAGCAGCTTGGGCGGGGGCTATAGCAATCAGCCCCAGCATTTT.